The TCR beta chain under discussion was sequenced for a study of vaccination effects on CD4 cells after COVID-19. This clone was observed a handful of times. What it recognizes is unknown. Sequencing followed a ViraFEST assay step that expanded antigen-specific CD4+ T cells with viral peptide pools. Cells that had been cultured for roughly eleven days were the source of isolated CD4+ T cells. Among the vaccine recipients, none had a prior SARS-CoV-2 infection, and nucleocapsid antibodies were negative. IL-2 at about 9.7 IU/ml and peptides at about 10 ug/ml were added to cultured PBMC, fewer than 2.5 million per well. Germline lookup yields CDR1 MDHEN and CDR2 SYDVKM. This CDR3 region has 15 residues. Trimming pared 8 bases from V and 2 bases from J, leaving 16 bases between. Libraries were prepared by immunoSEQ multiplex PCR; TCRdb keeps only in-frame clonotypes and omits some of them. The repertoire holds about 63,000 clones, with around three quarters as singletons.

The V call is TRBV28, the J call TRBJ1-3; maybe TRBD1 (5 bases). This sample comprised CD4+ T cells from PBMCs cultured with HCoV-OC43 spike peptides, obtained before COVID-19 vaccination. Subset described: HCoV-OC43 spike overlapping peptide pool stimulation. This receptor was obtained from a human donor who received a COVID-19 vaccine. For the CDR3, the DNA is TGTGCCAGCCTAAAAACCGGGGCAGCTGGAAACACCATATATTTT. This sequence encodes CASLKTGAAGNTIYF. Variable domain in full (rest from reference TRBV28 and TRBJ1-3): DVKVTQSSRYLVKRTGEKVFLECVQDMDHENMFWYRQDPGLGLRLIYFSYDVKMKEKGDIPEGYSVSREKKERFSLILESASTNQTSMYLCASLKTGAAGNTIYFGEGSWLTVV.